The present T cell receptor (beta chain) was sequenced within a study of cytomegalovirus exposure and HLA in healthy donors. About the study: Inside one of the first data releases sat around 85 million unique TCRs taken from HLA-typed donors. Study-level results: It was reported in a later analysis that an Asian-associated ancestry cluster showed fewer N-insertions than the approximately 670-donor mean.

Amplification used 60 Vbeta primers and 13 Jbeta primers. Sequencing was performed with immunoSEQ multiplex PCR; in TCRdb, only in-frame clones are kept and a portion is missing. The sample records some 130,000 clones, about 75% being singletons. Comment on this clone: What it binds is not known.

The V end was cut by 6 bases, the J end by 3 bases, with 15 bases between. CDR1 is SGHAT and CDR2 is FQNNGV in the germline V gene. The CDR3 has 16 residues. The specimen sequenced was PBMCs. This sequence was found in a woman in her forties in good health and CMV-seronegative. The chain combines TRBV11-2 with TRBJ2-6; weak D call: TRBD1 (6 bases). CDR3 sequence reads: CASRVQGLGGANVLTF. Written as DNA, the CDR3 is TGTGCCAGCAGGGTACAGGGTCTAGGTGGGGCCAACGTCCTGACTTTC.